This TCR beta chain stems from a study of control samples from healthy donors and cancer patients. The V end lost 0 bases, the J end lost 4 bases, and 13 bases lay between the germline ends. The germline CDR1 and CDR2 sequences are LNHNV and YYDKDF (reference sequence). The CDR3 sequence is 15 residues long. Generated by immunoSEQ multiplex PCR, the TCRdb table keeps only in-frame clones and is missing some. The profile shows some 130,000 clones, about 93% of them singletons. Material: PBMCs. V usage is TRBV15 and J usage is TRBJ2-7; D could derive from TRBD1 or TRBD2 (6 bases each). This clonotype was sampled from a man aged 45 to 65 with head and neck cancer. The CDR3 nucleotides read TGTGCCACCAGCAGAGAGGGACACGGAGGGTACGAGCAGTACTTC. It encodes CATSREGHGGYEQYF.